This T cell receptor beta chain came from a study of naive and memory T cell subsets. General observations from the study: Over 85% of naive TCR sequences appeared only once, unlike memory subsets. Especially in CD8 cells, naive repertoires contained a few larger clonotypes, possibly CD45RA-re-expressing memory cells.

The beta constant-region primer was an equimolar mix of two oligonucleotides covering TRBC1 and TRBC2. Ligation attached a single-stranded oligonucleotide with a 12-nucleotide UMI and the SP2 primer to the cDNA 3' end. TCRdb reanalysed the UMI-ligation and nested PCR reads using MiXCR and keeps one entry per CDR3 protein. The repertoire includes about 150,000 distinct CDR3 sequences, about 15% of them detected once, and roughly 0.13% sits in the top ten. This clonotype was observed a few times. Its antigen is unknown. Cells stained for CD3, CD4, CD8, CD45RA, CD27 and viability were sorted into four CD45RA/CD27 subsets. CDR3 length equals 18 residues. In germline, CDR1 is SQVTM, CDR2 ANQGSEA. Trimming took 4 bases from V and 0 from J; bases not matched to a gene: 12.

Sequencing was performed on naive CD4+ T cells from blood. V and J are TRBV29-1 and TRBJ2-1; 10 bases agree with TRBD2. This clonotype originated in a human donor in good health. CDR3 region: CSVAGGFPSGGSYNEQFF. The CDR3 coding sequence is TGCAGCGTTGCGGGGGGCTTTCCTAGCGGGGGCTCCTACAATGAGCAGTTCTTC.